Below are 32 T cell receptor beta chains sequenced from a single sample in a study of blood T cell repertoires in COVID-19. TCRdb's copy holds only in-frame clones and misses some; the assay was immunoSEQ multiplex PCR. The repertoire holds 200,000 to 300,000 clones, with approximately 87% as singletons. What was sequenced was peripheral blood. The source of these receptors is a woman in her 50s with acute or convalescent COVID-19.

This chain connects TRBV30 to TRBJ1-3, with D perhaps matching TRBD1 (5 bases). Trimming removed 4 bases from V and 0 bases from J, with 13 bases in between. CDR1 is GTSNPN and CDR2 is SVGIG in the germline V gene (reference sequence). The CDR3 totals 15 residues. This chain's CDR3 is CAWNLDSLSGNTIYF. The CDR3 DNA reads TGTGCCTGGAACCTAGACAGCCTCTCTGGAAACACCATATATTTT.

The chain joins TRBV6-2 or TRBV6-3 to TRBJ2-5, with D possibly matching TRBD1 (6 bases). The CDR3 sequence is 14 residues long. Per the germline V gene, CDR1 is MNHEY and CDR2 is SVGEGT. V lost 3 bases, J lost 2 bases, and 10 bases lay in between. This CDR3 is CASSYFQGQETQYF. In DNA form, the CDR3 reads TGTGCCAGCAGTTATTTTCAGGGGCAAGAGACCCAGTACTTC.

The chain uses TRBV7-2 and TRBJ1-1; D uncertain. This CDR3 is 14 amino acids long. CDR1 is SGHTA, CDR2 FQGNSA, per germline. V was cut by 2 bases and J by 6 bases, with 13 bases left in between. DNA of the CDR3: TGTGCCAGCAGCTTATCGGTCCGACTATCTGAAGCTTTCTTT. It specifies CASSLSVRLSEAFF.

J is TRBJ2-7 and V is TRBV18; 8 nucleotides match TRBD2. Germline lookup yields CDR1 KGHSH and CDR2 LQKENI. V trimming: 0 bases; J trimming: 2 bases; junction bases outside the gene matches: 6. The CDR3 runs to 16 residues. The CDR3 loop reads CASSPPQSGGAYEQYF. In DNA, the CDR3 is TGTGCCAGCTCACCACCGCAGAGCGGGGGAGCCTACGAGCAGTACTTC.

The table lists this clone with a count of one. The V and J genes are TRBV11-3 and TRBJ2-6; no reliable D call. Trimming cost V 4 bases and J 3 bases, with 10 bases left between them. Germline V lookup: CDR1 SGHNT, CDR2 YENEEA. This CDR3 contains 15 residues. The CDR3 region is CASSSGANGANVLTF. The CDR3 region has the DNA TGTGCCAGCAGCTCGGGTGCGAATGGGGCCAACGTCCTGACTTTC.

CDR3 loop: CASSWVQGSSYEQYF. Written as DNA, the CDR3 is TGTGCCAGCAGCTGGGTCCAGGGGTCCTCCTACGAGCAGTACTTC. The V and J genes are TRBV5-6 and TRBJ2-7, with a weak D call TRBD1 (6 bases). CDR3 length: 15 amino acids. Trimming stripped 3 bases from V and 0 bases from J, with 13 bases between. The germline CDR1 and CDR2 sequences are SGHDT and YYEEEE. Drawing the rest from reference TRBV5-6 and TRBJ2-7, the complete variable domain is DAGVTQSPTHLIKTRGQQVTLRCSPKSGHDTVSWYQQALGQGPQFIFQYYEEEERQRGNFPDRFSGHQFPNYSSELNVNALLLGDSALYLCASSWVQGSSYEQYFGPGTRLTVT.

This chain uses TRBV7-2 with TRBJ2-7; 8 bases fit TRBD1. The trim removed 1 base at V and 3 bases at J, leaving 8 bases unmatched. CDR1 and CDR2 (germline): SGHTA, FQGNSA. The CDR3 is 16 amino acids. CDR3 region: CASSLVPTGGVYEQYF. The CDR3 nucleotides read TGTGCCAGCAGCTTAGTACCCACAGGGGGTGTCTACGAGCAGTACTTC.

This clone was counted once. The rearrangement uses TRBV5-1 and TRBJ2-7; 9 bases align to TRBD1. The V and J ends lost 1 base and 4 bases, in that order; junction bases with no gene match: 9. Germline V gene data show CDR1 as SGHRS and CDR2 as YFSETQ. This CDR3 comprises 16 residues. The CDR3 spells CASSLTTGGLRYEQYF. CDR3 DNA: TGCGCCAGCAGCTTGACGACAGGGGGTTTACGTTACGAGCAGTACTTC.

This clone was detected only a few times. The V call is TRBV28, the J call TRBJ1-2; D is perhaps TRBD1 (6 bases). The V end was cut by 3 bases, the J end by 8 bases, with 19 bases between. Looked up from germline, CDR1 is MDHEN and CDR2 is SYDVKM. The length of the CDR3 is 15 residues. CDR3 DNA sequence: TGTGCCAGCAGTTTTTTCACTGGGGGCAGTTGGGGCTACACCTTC. Its translation is CASSFFTGGSWGYTF.

The V gene is TRBV28, the J gene TRBJ2-7; possible D gene TRBD2, 6 bases. The CDR3 runs 15 residues. Deletions cut 2 bases from V and 0 bases from J, with 11 bases between. The V gene's germline CDR1 is MDHEN and CDR2 SYDVKM. This chain's CDR3 is CASSLNPGSSYEQYF. The DNA for the CDR3 is TGTGCCAGCAGTTTAAACCCCGGGAGCTCCTACGAGCAGTACTTC.

The rearrangement joins TRBV24-1 to TRBJ1-1; maybe TRBD1 (6 bases). Deletions cut 4 bases from V and 6 bases from J, with 17 bases between. Germline V CDR1 and CDR2: KGHDR, SFDVKD. CDR3 length equals 15 residues. CDR3 sequence (DNA): TGTGCCACCAGTGAACACGGTGGGGCAGGGGCTGAAGCTTTCTTT. It specifies CATSEHGGAGAEAFF.

The chain couples TRBV28 to TRBJ1-1, with TRBD1 identical over 8 bases. The CDR3 covers 14 residues. The V and J ends lost 6 bases and 4 bases, in that order; junction bases with no gene match: 7. From germline, CDR1 is MDHEN and CDR2 SYDVKM. The CDR3 bases are TGTGCCAGCAGACGGCAGGGGGCTTTCACTGAAGCTTTCTTT. It yields the protein CASRRQGAFTEAFF.

This clone was seen a single time. The chain recombines TRBV9 with TRBJ2-3; 8 bases map to TRBD2. Germline values: CDR1 SGDLS, CDR2 YYNGEE. With 2 bases clipped from V and 2 bases from J, the junction kept 4 bases outside the gene matches. The CDR3 length is 15 residues. CDR3 residues: CASSVLAGITDTQYF. CDR3 coding DNA: TGTGCCAGCAGCGTCTTAGCGGGAATCACAGATACGCAGTATTTT.

This rearrangement joins TRBV5-4 to TRBJ1-2; TRBD1 is a possible D gene (6 bases). CDR1 and CDR2 (germline): SGHNT, YYREEE (reference sequence). This CDR3 spans 13 amino acids. The germline V and J ends were trimmed by 4 bases and 2 bases, with 9 bases remaining between them. CDR3 coding DNA: TGTGCCAGCAGCCCAGACAGGAACTATGGCTACACCTTC. Translating it yields CASSPDRNYGYTF.

V is TRBV28 and J is TRBJ1-5, with 7 bases lining up with TRBD1. The V gene's germline CDR1 is MDHEN and CDR2 SYDVKM. With 7 bases clipped from V and 6 bases from J, the junction kept 9 bases outside the gene matches. This CDR3 spans 14 amino acids. DNA for the CDR3: TGTGCCAGCATACAGGGGCTGAGGTTTCAGCCCCAGCATTTT. Its protein is CASIQGLRFQPQHF.

This sequence joins TRBV27 and TRBJ2-7; 8 bases fit TRBD1. This CDR3 has 15 amino acids. Looked up from germline, CDR1 is MNHEY and CDR2 is SMNVEV (reference sequence). Trimming at V came to 5 bases and at J to 2 bases, leaving 8 bases not matched to a gene. The CDR3 spells CASSRHGTGAYEQYF. In DNA form, the CDR3 reads TGTGCCAGCAGTCGCCACGGGACAGGAGCCTACGAGCAGTACTTC.

This sequence joins TRBV30 and TRBJ2-7; tentative D call: TRBD1 (5 bases). The length of the CDR3 is 13 residues. The germline V gene has CDR1 GTSNPN and CDR2 SVGIG (reference sequence). The V and J ends lost 4 bases and 1 base respectively, with 11 bases between them. The CDR3 is CAWTRGPSYEQYF. For the CDR3, the DNA is TGTGCCTGGACAAGGGGCCCATCCTACGAGCAGTACTTC. The variable domain in full, completed from reference TRBV30 and TRBJ2-7, reads SQTIHQWPATLVQPVGSPLSLECTVEGTSNPNLYWYRQAAGRGLQLLFYSVGIGQISSEVPQNLSASRPQDRQFILSSKKLLLSDSGFYLCAWTRGPSYEQYFGPGTRLTVT.

This sequence joins TRBV6-1 and TRBJ1-1; a possible D gene is TRBD1 (5 bases). This CDR3 spans 14 amino acids. V shed 2 bases and J shed 0 bases, with 7 bases lying between them. CDR1 MNHNS and CDR2 SASEGT come from the germline V gene. The CDR3: CASSESGMNTEAFF. Written as DNA, the CDR3 is TGTGCCAGCAGTGAATCAGGGATGAACACTGAAGCTTTCTTT.

Only one count was recorded for this clone. The chain carries TRBV7-2 and TRBJ2-1, with TRBD2 matching over 12 bases. The CDR3 spans 15 residues. From germline, CDR1 is SGHTA and CDR2 FQGNSA. Trimming cost V 2 bases and J 9 bases; bases outside gene matches: 5. CDR3 nucleotides: TGTGCCAGCAGCTTATGGTCTAGCGGGAGGGTTGAGCAGTTCTTC. Its translation is CASSLWSSGRVEQFF.

This chain links TRBV27 with TRBJ1-4; possible D gene TRBD1, 6 bases. The CDR3 has 17 amino acids. Looked up from germline, CDR1 is MNHEY and CDR2 is SMNVEV (reference sequence). V was cut by 2 bases and J by 8 bases, with 21 bases left in between. DNA for the CDR3: TGTGCCAGCAGTTTACTCAACAGGGTGGGGGTAGTAGAAAAACTGTTTTTT. It is translated as CASSLLNRVGVVEKLFF.

This clone came up once. The chain has TRBV7-2 and TRBJ2-7, with D tentatively TRBD1 (6 bases). This CDR3 spans 16 amino acids. Germline CDR1 SGHTA, CDR2 FQGNSA. Trimming removed 5 bases from V and 0 bases from J, with 17 bases in between. The CDR3 region has the DNA TGTGCCAGCAGCCCGCAGGGGAGACTAACCTCCTACGAGCAGTACTTC. It codes for CASSPQGRLTSYEQYF.

This chain connects TRBV6-4 to TRBJ2-1; D is perhaps TRBD2 (5 bases). The CDR3 runs to 13 residues. CDR1 and CDR2 from the germline V gene are MRHNA and SNTAGT. V was trimmed by 3 bases and J by 6 bases, leaving 9 bases between them. This chain's CDR3 is CASSEYGVNEQFF. The CDR3 nucleotides are TGTGCCAGCAGTGAATACGGGGTCAATGAGCAGTTCTTC.

V is TRBV11-1 and J is TRBJ1-6; TRBD1 might be the D (6 bases). This CDR3 comprises 15 residues. V lost 5 bases to trimming and J lost 7 bases, with 15 bases between them. The V gene's germline CDR1 is SGHAT and CDR2 FQDESV (reference sequence). The DNA for the CDR3 is TGTGCCAGCAGCGCCTTTGGGGGGGCGAATTCACCCCTCCACTTT. The encoded protein is CASSAFGGANSPLHF.

This rearrangement joins TRBV7-2 to TRBJ1-1; possible D gene TRBD1, 6 bases. The CDR3 is 12 amino acids. The V gene's germline CDR1 is SGHTA and CDR2 FQGNSA. The V end lost 5 bases, the J end lost 7 bases, and 11 bases lay between the germline ends. This CDR3 is CASSPTGFEAFF. CDR3 coding DNA: TGTGCCAGCAGCCCGACAGGATTTGAAGCTTTCTTT.

The V call is TRBV5-1, the J call TRBJ1-1, with TRBD1 identical over 8 bases. The CDR3 runs 18 residues. The V gene's germline CDR1 is SGHRS and CDR2 YFSETQ. V trimming: 3 bases; J trimming: 3 bases; junction bases outside the gene matches: 16. CDR3 nucleotide sequence: TGCGCCAGCAGCTCCTGGGCTACAGGGGGGCGCCTGGACACTGAAGCTTTCTTT. As protein: CASSSWATGGRLDTEAFF. The complete variable domain, with remaining parts taken from reference TRBV5-1 and TRBJ1-1, reads KAGVTQTPRYLIKTRGQQVTLSCSPISGHRSVSWYQQTPGQGLQFLFEYFSETQRNKGNFPGRFSGRQFSNSRSEMNVSTLELGDSALYLCASSSWATGGRLDTEAFFGQGTRLTVV.

The chain carries TRBV5-4 and TRBJ1-1, with 12 bases identical to TRBD1. V gave up 1 base and J gave up 10 bases; unmatched junction bases: 14. The CDR3 extends over 17 amino acids. Germline V gene sequence: CDR1 SGHNT, CDR2 YYREEE (reference sequence). The CDR3 loop reads CASSLPAGQGALGGAFF. In DNA, the CDR3 is TGTGCCAGCAGCTTGCCCGCGGGACAGGGGGCGCTGGGTGGAGCTTTCTTT.

J is TRBJ1-6 and V is TRBV19, with 8 bases identical to TRBD1. The CDR3 sequence is 18 residues long. V lost 5 bases to trimming and J lost 0 bases; unmatched junction nucleotides: 9. Germline V gene data show CDR1 as LNHDA and CDR2 as SQIVND (reference sequence). The DNA for the CDR3 is TGTGCCAGTAGTTCCGGACAGGGCACCAGCTCCTATAATTCACCCCTCCACTTT. It codes for CASSSGQGTSSYNSPLHF.

This clone came up once. The J gene is TRBJ1-1, the V gene TRBV14; D is perhaps TRBD1 (5 bases). The germline V gene encodes CDR1 SGHDN and CDR2 FVKESK. Trimming cost V 4 bases and J 3 bases, with 12 bases left between them. The CDR3 runs 14 residues. Here the CDR3 DNA reads TGTGCCAGCAGCCTGGGAGGACAACACACTGAAGCTTTCTTT. Translated, it gives CASSLGGQHTEAFF.

The genes are TRBV3-1 (or the pseudogene TRBV3-2) and TRBJ2-7, with TRBD2 matching 11 bases. The germline gives CDR1 LGHDT, CDR2 YNNKEL (reference sequence). The ends lost 0 bases at V and 6 bases at J; junction bases unmatched: 7. The CDR3 consists of 16 residues. The CDR3 sequence: CASSQELAGGGSEQYF. CDR3 sequence (DNA): TGTGCCAGCAGCCAAGAGCTAGCGGGAGGAGGTAGCGAGCAGTACTTC.

J is TRBJ1-5 and V is TRBV5-5, with 10 bases aligning to TRBD1. The germline CDR1 and CDR2 sequences are SGHKS and YYEKEE (reference sequence). V lost 4 bases and J lost 1; bases outside the gene matches: 5. The CDR3 has 16 residues. For the CDR3, the DNA is TGTGCCAGCAGCCTTCGGACAGGGGGAAGCAATCAGCCCCAGCATTTT. Protein sequence: CASSLRTGGSNQPQHF.

The chain links TRBV5-5 to TRBJ1-3; 9 bases are a match to TRBD1. Losses at the gene ends were 5 bases for V and 0 bases for J; bases not matched to a gene: 12. Germline V gene data show CDR1 as SGHKS and CDR2 as YYEKEE (reference sequence). The CDR3 consists of 18 residues. CDR3 coding DNA: TGTGCCAGCAGTCACCCACAGGGGGCTACAAGCTCTGGAAACACCATATATTTT. This translates into CASSHPQGATSSGNTIYF.

The chain recombines TRBV18 with TRBJ1-1; TRBD1 matches at 8 bases. CDR1 is KGHSH and CDR2 is LQKENI in the germline V gene. Germline trimming cut 6 bases from V and 5 bases from J; bases unmatched to any gene: 11. The CDR3 covers 15 residues. The DNA of the CDR3 is TGTGCCAGCTCCACCAATGCAGGGGGCTTAACTGAAGCTTTCTTT. Its translation is CASSTNAGGLTEAFF.